This T cell receptor beta chain stems from a study of cytotoxic CD8 clonotypes in ibrutinib-treated CLL (TCRdb year 2021). With respect to the entire study: The cohort included about 15 treatment-naive and some twelve relapsed/refractory patients; under 18 were IGHV unmutated. Every remission and progressive disease sample was obtained while ibrutinib was still being received by the patients. On average, each sample had a few hundred thousand productive templates and 96,000 or so productive rearrangements. Responses were partial in around 24 patients and complete in 2; after median approximately 66 months follow-up, around 14 stayed in remission and approximately 12 progressed. Longitudinal samples were available for about 30% of the 86 trial participants. Cryopreserved peripheral blood mononuclear cells were obtained before treatment, at response, and at either sustained remission or disease progression. Response samples were taken after a median of roughly a year on treatment, ranging from about 6 to 40 months.

Read against the paper, the sample's time point label means: more than 10 months on ibrutinib. Around 1.8 micrograms of genomic DNA were extracted from cryopreserved PBMCs for TCR beta library preparation. Longitudinal blood samples from CLL patients on ibrutinib monotherapy underwent high-throughput TCR beta sequencing. The patients took part in an open-label, single-center phase 2 trial of ibrutinib monotherapy. The goal of deep resolution MiSeq sequencing was a depth between 1 in 1 million and 1 in 200,000 T cells, and coverage averaged 10x per clonotype. The immunoSEQ hsTCRB Kit was used to generate the TCR beta libraries. Turning to the authors' computational methods: Data were analyzed with ImmunoSEQ Data Assistant and ImmunoSEQ Analyzer, with V, D and J genes assigned per IMGT definitions. Clonality was computed as one minus normalized Shannon entropy of productive rearrangement frequencies, ranging from 0 to 1. Only overrepresented clonotypes making up at least 0.05% of the repertoire of each patient were included in the public clonotype analysis. Thirteen age-matched healthy donor repertoires from immuneACCESS were used as controls for clonality. Sourced from immuneACCESS, this table was stored by TCRdb with only in-frame sequences that have V and J called. A share of the clones is absent; for the studies checked, an unresolved V gene accounts for under half, and the remainder has no known explanation. D and trimming come from the DNA, and the V and J calls and clone size come from that table. The table for this sample lists approximately 190,000 clones; 75% to 85% of them were counted only once. The ten top clones hold over 9.5% of the sample.

General findings and caveats noted by the study authors: Clonality rose at ibrutinib response, remained stable during sustained remission, and dropped back toward baseline at progression. Sustained-remission and progressing patients did not have matched sampling times, and lymph node repertoires were not examined. Public clonotypes were found to be uncommon and were observed to contract or remain stable during treatment; the increase in clonality was shown to reflect expansion of private clonotypes at ibrutinib response. At baseline, clonality was higher than in age-matched healthy donors and showed a strong correlation with circulating CD8+ T-cell counts.

This clone occurred once. Its cognate antigen has yet to be identified. Base-call qualities are not available, and no considerably larger clone is one nucleotide away. This sample includes further DNA sequences coding for the same CDR3. A distance of 6 bases separates the germline ends of V and J, which lose 0 bases and 0 bases respectively. Reading the germline V gene (reference sequence) gives CDR1 PRHDT and CDR2 FYEKMQ. Measured from the cysteine to the phenylalanine, the CDR3 is 14 residues long. The retained sequence is limited to the CDR3, 42 bases, with the frame set at the first base. This receptor was obtained from a human donor with chronic lymphocytic leukemia. The material sequenced was PBMCs, taken after 12 months of ibrutinib treatment. The V and J segments used are TRBV13 and TRBJ2-7; possibly the D gene is TRBD2, per 5 matching bases. In nucleotide form, the sequence is TGTGCCAGCAGCTTAGGCGGGGACTCCTACGAGCAGTACTTC. It translates to CASSLGGDSYEQYF.